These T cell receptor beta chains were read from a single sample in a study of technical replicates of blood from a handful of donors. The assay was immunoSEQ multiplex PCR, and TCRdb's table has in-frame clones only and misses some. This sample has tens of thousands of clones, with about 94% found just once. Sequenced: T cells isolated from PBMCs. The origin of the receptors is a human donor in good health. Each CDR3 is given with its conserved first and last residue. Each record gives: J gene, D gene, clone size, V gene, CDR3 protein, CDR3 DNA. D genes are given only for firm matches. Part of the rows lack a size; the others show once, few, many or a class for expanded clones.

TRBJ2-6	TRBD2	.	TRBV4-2	CASSQDLSGKVAGANVLTF	TGTGCCAGCAGCCAAGATCTCAGCGGGAAAGTTGCTGGGGCCAACGTCCTGACTTTC
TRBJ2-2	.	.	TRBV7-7	CASSLNGGSSNTGELFF	TGTGCTAGCAGCTTAAACGGAGGGAGTTCGAACACCGGGGAGCTGTTTTTT
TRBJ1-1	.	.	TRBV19	CASRIGEWLSTEAFF	TGTGCCAGCCGGATCGGGGAGTGGCTTAGCACTGAAGCTTTCTTT
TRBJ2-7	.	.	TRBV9	CASSAPGRTYEQYF	TGTGCCAGCAGCGCTCCAGGGAGGACGTACGAGCAGTACTTC
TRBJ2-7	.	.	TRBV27	CASSLSGSSHEQYF	TGTGCCAGCAGTTTATCCGGGAGTTCCCACGAGCAGTACTTC
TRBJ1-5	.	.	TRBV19	CASSPPTIYRRRQPQHF	TGTGCCAGTAGTCCCCCGACGATCTACCGGAGGAGACAGCCCCAGCATTTT
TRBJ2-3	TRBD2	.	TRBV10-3	CAIDSGSGDTQYF	TGTGCCATAGACAGCGGGAGTGGAGATACGCAGTATTTT
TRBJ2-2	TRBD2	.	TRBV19	CASSPLGGTGELFF	TGTGCCAGTAGTCCCCTCGGGGGGACCGGGGAGCTGTTTTTT
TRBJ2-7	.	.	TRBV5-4	CASSLDGTHYEQYF	TGTGCCAGCAGCTTGGATGGCACCCACTACGAGCAGTACTTC
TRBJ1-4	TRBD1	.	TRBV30	CAWQQGQVGEKLFF	TGTGCCTGGCAACAGGGACAGGTTGGAGAAAAACTGTTTTTT
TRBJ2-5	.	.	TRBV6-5	CASSYSQEKETQYF	TGTGCCAGCAGTTACTCGCAGGAAAAAGAGACCCAGTACTTC
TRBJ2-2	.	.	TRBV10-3	CAIMSGRNTGELFF	TGTGCCATCATGAGTGGGAGGAACACCGGGGAGCTGTTTTTT
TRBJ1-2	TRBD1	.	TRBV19	CASSLTGGYGYTF	TGTGCCAGTAGCCTGACAGGGGGATATGGCTACACCTTC
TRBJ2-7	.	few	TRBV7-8	CASSLGLSYEQYF	TGTGCCAGCAGCTTAGGACTCTCCTACGAGCAGTACTTC
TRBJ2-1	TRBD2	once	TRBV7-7	CASSLAGLAGLNEQFF	TGTGCCAGCAGCTTAGCGGGACTAGCGGGTTTAAATGAGCAGTTCTTC
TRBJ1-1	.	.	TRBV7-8	CASSNHIGAGTEAFF	TGTGCCAGCAGCAACCATATAGGGGCAGGCACTGAAGCTTTCTTT
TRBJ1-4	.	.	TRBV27	CASRWLGHLNEKLFF	TGTGCCAGCCGGTGGCTTGGACACCTTAATGAAAAACTGTTTTTT
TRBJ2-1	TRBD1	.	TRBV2	CASSVDREEFF	TGTGCCAGCAGTGTGGACAGGGAGGAGTTCTTC
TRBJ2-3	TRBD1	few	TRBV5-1	CASRGTGSTDTQYF	TGCGCCAGCAGGGGGACAGGGAGCACAGATACGCAGTATTTT
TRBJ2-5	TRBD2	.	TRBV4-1	CASSQRLADQETQYF	TGCGCCAGCAGCCAACGGCTAGCGGATCAAGAGACCCAGTACTTC